This T cell receptor (beta chain) came from a study of PD-L1 blockade in urothelial cancer. Study-wide background: Twenty-five of the 29 patients were men with bladder-origin urothelial cancer. Regarding the study as a whole: For durable-benefit patients, tumor-associated blood clones expanded more at 3 weeks.

Profiled with immunoSEQ multiplex PCR; TCRdb holds only in-frame clones, not every one. The top ten hold approximately 8.8% of the sample, which has approximately 47,000 clones, roughly 80% seen once. The CDR3 is 15 amino acids. The ends were cut back, 2 bases at V and 6 bases at J, with 14 bases in the middle. Germline V gene lookup returns CDR1 SNHLY and CDR2 FYNNEI. Time point described: peripheral blood 6 weeks after treatment start. As to this clone: The antigen remains undetermined.

The V call is TRBV2, the J call TRBJ1-5; weak D call: TRBD1 (5 bases). This receptor was obtained from a man aged 65 to 79 with urothelial cancer. Sequenced material: PBMCs, taken around atezolizumab (anti-PD-L1) treatment. The CDR3 protein is CASSEMGRSVQPQHF. The CDR3 DNA is TGTGCCAGCAGTGAAATGGGGCGAAGCGTTCAGCCCCAGCATTTT.